This TCR beta chain was recorded in a study of radiotherapy plus CTLA-4 blockade in lung cancer. Findings and caveats of the study: Once radiotherapy plus ipilimumab had been given, TCR clones derived from tumor expanded in blood.

Assay: immunoSEQ multiplex PCR; the TCRdb copy retains only in-frame clones and omits some. The sample lists about 70,000 clones, 79% seen once, with 10% in the top ten. This clone was seen a handful of times. Its specificity is not known. Germline values: CDR1 ENHRY, CDR2 SYGVKD. CDR3 length equals 14 residues. The V gene lost 4 bases and the J gene lost 1 base, with 10 bases spanning the gap. The V and J genes are TRBV10-3 and TRBJ1-1; possible D gene TRBD1, 6 bases. This clonotype was sampled from a human donor with non-small cell lung cancer who had a complete response to radiotherapy plus ipilimumab. The material sequenced was peripheral blood, taken from a patient treated with radiotherapy plus ipilimumab. The CDR3 coding sequence is TGTGCCATCAGTGGAGCGACAGGGAACACTGAAGCTTTCTTT. Encoded protein: CAISGATGNTEAFF.